The 27 T cell receptor beta chains listed next were all sequenced from one sample in a study of blood T cells in healthy people across ages. A sample-barcoded 5' primer and a J-beta primer mix were used in a second PCR of roughly 6 to 12 cycles. Each CDR3 protein is one row after TCRdb ran MiXCR on the 5' RACE reads. The table lists just over 800,000 distinct CDR3 sequences, around 62% of them singletons. The sample taken for sequencing was blood. These receptors came from a man aged 25-45 years in good health.

The rearrangement links TRBV4-2 to TRBJ1-5; D unresolved. V shed 6 bases and J shed 5 bases, with 23 bases lying between them. The germline V gene encodes CDR1 LGHNA and CDR2 YNFKEQ. The CDR3 consists of 17 residues. The CDR3 region has the DNA TGTGCCAGCAGTCAGTTAAGGCCGGGGATGTTAGATCAGCCCCAGCATTTT. Translation: CASSQLRPGMLDQPQHF.

There are a few counts of this clonotype. The rearrangement joins TRBV7-2 to TRBJ2-7; D gene unclear. Trimming cost V 5 bases and J 0 bases, with 11 bases left between them. This CDR3 is 14 amino acids long. CDR1 and CDR2 (germline): SGHTA, FQGNSA. The CDR3 reads CASSTPRSSYEQYF. As DNA, the CDR3 is TGTGCCAGCAGCACCCCCAGGAGCTCCTACGAGCAGTACTTC.

The gene calls are TRBV12-3 or TRBV12-4 and TRBJ2-1; 7 bases are shared with TRBD1. V lost 6 bases, J lost 2 bases, and 13 bases stayed unmatched. The CDR3 has 17 residues. The CDR3 bases are TGTGCCAGCAGACCGCCCACCGGGACAGCTACCTACAATGAGCAGTTCTTC. Translation: CASRPPTGTATYNEQFF.

Details on this clonotype: At one end, the junction sequence differs from germline, possibly due to a read error. The chain links TRBV6-6 to TRBJ1-2; D gene ambiguous. The length of the CDR3 is 15 residues. The germline CDR1 and CDR2 sequences are MNHNY and SVGAGI (reference sequence). Here the CDR3 reads CAGSSNSEGAGGYTF. The CDR3, as DNA: TGTGCCGGCAGTTCCAACTCCGAGGGTGCGGGGGGCTACACCTTC.

The count of this clonotype is one. V usage is TRBV3-1 and J usage is TRBJ2-1; 8 bases agree with TRBD2. The germline V gene has CDR1 LGHDT and CDR2 YNNKEL (reference sequence). The CDR3 loop spans 13 amino acids. V lost 6 bases, J lost 15 bases, and 13 bases stayed unmatched. The chain's CDR3 is CASSPQESGRPFF. DNA for the CDR3: TGTGCCAGCAGTCCCCAGGAAAGCGGGAGACCGTTCTTC.

This chain links TRBV29-1 with TRBJ1-2; TRBD1 is a possible D gene (5 bases). V was cut by 6 bases and J by 1 base, with 9 bases left in between. The CDR3 is 12 residues long. Germline loops: CDR1 SQVTM, CDR2 ANQGSEA. CDR3 in amino acids: CSVDIFNYGYTF. CDR3 sequence (DNA): TGCAGCGTGGACATATTTAACTATGGCTACACCTTC.

The chain employs TRBV4-2 and TRBJ2-6; D gene ambiguous. V was trimmed by 0 bases and J by 0 bases, leaving 12 bases between them. The CDR3 consists of 18 residues. CDR1 and CDR2 (germline): LGHNA, YNFKEQ. CDR3 amino acids: CASSQDHHDTSGANVLTF. DNA for the CDR3: TGTGCCAGCAGCCAAGATCATCACGATACCTCTGGGGCCAACGTCCTGACTTTC.

In the case of this clonotype: At one boundary the junction diverges from the germline segment, which might be a read error. The CDR3 region is CASSQEGLGQNSYEQYF. DNA of the CDR3: TGTGCCAGCAGCCAAGAGGGTTTGGGACAGAACTCCTACGAACAGTACTTC. J is TRBJ2-7 and V is TRBV3-1; TRBD1 aligns across 7 bases. The germline gives CDR1 LGHDT, CDR2 YNNKEL (reference sequence). The CDR3 length is 17 residues.

This clonotype was counted a few times. The chain employs TRBV4-2 and TRBJ1-2; 10 bases agree with TRBD1. This CDR3 contains 16 residues. Germline values: CDR1 LGHNA, CDR2 YNFKEQ. V gave up 0 bases and J gave up 7 bases; unmatched junction bases: 8. CDR3 loop: CASSQDGTGVTFGYTF. In DNA form, the CDR3 reads TGTGCCAGCAGCCAAGATGGGACAGGGGTTACGTTTGGCTACACCTTC.

This clonotype has a handful of counts. V gene TRBV7-9 combines with J gene TRBJ2-1, with D maybe TRBD1 (7 bases). Germline CDR1 is SEHNR and CDR2 is FQNEAQ (reference sequence). CDR3 length: 13 residues. V lost 5 bases, J lost 7 bases, and 12 bases lay in between. The CDR3 spells CASSAGQTNEQFF. Here the CDR3 DNA reads TGTGCCAGCAGCGCGGGACAGACAAATGAGCAGTTCTTC.

The rearrangement uses TRBV7-8 and TRBJ2-7; 7 bases match TRBD2. The ends lost 5 bases at V and 0 bases at J; junction bases unmatched: 7. Germline V gives CDR1 SGHVS, CDR2 FQNEAQ. The CDR3 is 15 amino acids. The DNA for the CDR3 is TGTGCCAGCAGCGCCGGGGGGTCTCTCTCCTACGAGCAGTACTTC. It encodes CASSAGGSLSYEQYF.

This chain connects TRBV9 to TRBJ2-5; 10 bases align to TRBD2. Gene TRBJ2-7 matches the end of the DNA better, so the J call may be wrong. Germline CDR1 and CDR2: SGDLS and YYNGEE. This CDR3 spans 16 amino acids. CDR3 nucleotide sequence: TGTGCCAGCAGCGTAGGGGGTAGCGGGGGGTTCTACGAGCAGTACTTC. It translates to CASSVGGSGGFYEQYF.

V usage is TRBV9 and J usage is TRBJ1-6, with TRBD1 as a possible D gene (5 bases). V shed 4 bases and J shed 5 bases, with 16 bases lying between them. The CDR3 is 16 residues long. The germline V gene has CDR1 SGDLS and CDR2 YYNGEE. The CDR3 coding sequence is TGTGCCAGCAGCACTGACCCGGGACCTAATAATTCACCCCTCCACTTT. Protein: CASSTDPGPNNSPLHF.

The CDR3 DNA is TGCAGCGTTGTGGGTGAGACCCAGTACTTC. Its translation: CSVVGETQYF. The J gene is TRBJ2-5, the V gene TRBV29-1, with D unclear. Per the germline V gene, CDR1 is SQVTM and CDR2 is ANQGSEA. The length of the CDR3 is 10 residues. V was pared by 4 bases and J by 5 bases, with 5 bases between.

The gene calls are TRBV12-3 or TRBV12-4 and TRBJ1-5, with TRBD1 identical over 8 bases. The CDR3 length is 15 residues. V lost 6 bases to trimming and J lost 2 bases; unmatched junction nucleotides: 6. CDR3 sequence: CASSLDRVGNQPQHF. In DNA form, the CDR3 reads TGTGCCAGCAGCCTGGACAGGGTGGGCAATCAGCCCCAGCATTTT.

This chain connects TRBV4-3 to TRBJ2-3, with 15 bases matching TRBD2. This CDR3 is built from 21 residues. CDR1 is LGHNA and CDR2 is YSLEER in the germline V gene. Unmatched junction bases numbered 14, after V lost 2 bases and J lost 2 bases. CDR3 amino acids: CASSQIRSGLAGGHDTDTQYF. CDR3 bases: TGCGCCAGCAGCCAAATCCGTTCTGGACTAGCGGGGGGGCACGACACAGATACGCAGTATTTT.

The chain recombines TRBV13 with TRBJ1-1; D not certain. V lost 5 bases, J lost 7 bases, and 20 bases lay in between. There are 15 residues in the CDR3. Germline lookup yields CDR1 PRHDT and CDR2 FYEKMQ (reference sequence). CDR3 in DNA: TGTGCCAGCAGCGCTATACTCGCCCCTGGAGGTGAAGCTTTCTTT. This codes for CASSAILAPGGEAFF. The complete variable domain, with remaining parts taken from reference TRBV13 and TRBJ1-1, reads AAGVIQSPRHLIKEKRETATLKCYPIPRHDTVYWYQQGPGQDPQFLISFYEKMQSDKGSIPDRFSAQQFSDYHSELNMSSLELGDSALYFCASSAILAPGGEAFFGQGTRLTVV.

This chain connects TRBV25-1 to TRBJ2-5; TRBD1 is a possible D gene (7 bases). The J call is uncertain, as TRBJ2-7 better fits the DNA end. CDR1 is MGHDK and CDR2 is SYGVNS in the germline V gene. The CDR3 consists of 15 residues. CDR3 amino acids: CASSEGQGGFYEQYF. The CDR3 DNA reads as TGTGCCAGCAGTGAAGGGCAGGGGGGATTCTACGAGCAGTACTTC.

The rearrangement uses TRBV28 and TRBJ1-4, with a tentative D call TRBD1 (5 bases). This CDR3 comprises 16 residues. V lost 3 bases, J lost 0 bases, and 11 bases lay in between. Germline CDR1 is MDHEN and CDR2 is SYDVKM. CDR3 sequence: CASSFEGRTTNEKLFF. The CDR3 DNA follows: TGTGCCAGCAGTTTTGAGGGGAGAACAACTAATGAAAAACTGTTTTTT. The full variable domain, with the rest looked up from reference TRBV28 and TRBJ1-4, is DVKVTQSSRYLVKRTGEKVFLECVQDMDHENMFWYRQDPGLGLRLIYFSYDVKMKEKGDIPEGYSVSREKKERFSLILESASTNQTSMYLCASSFEGRTTNEKLFFGSGTQLSVL.

V usage is TRBV9 and J usage is TRBJ2-3, with 8 bases lining up with TRBD2. The CDR3 consists of 15 residues. Looked up from germline, CDR1 is SGDLS and CDR2 is YYNGEE. J gave up 4 bases and V 0 bases, and 4 bases lay outside the gene matches. CDR3 region: CASSVVGTSADTQYF. Here the CDR3 DNA reads TGTGCCAGCAGCGTAGTCGGGACTAGTGCAGATACGCAGTATTTT.

A note on this clonotype: This may arise from a read error, as a much more abundant clone is one base away. The chain employs TRBV28 and TRBJ2-5, with D possibly called TRBD1 or TRBD2 (6 bases each). The closer fit of TRBJ2-7 to the DNA end suggests the J call may be wrong. The germline V gene encodes CDR1 MDHEN and CDR2 SYDVKM. The CDR3 loop spans 16 amino acids. The CDR3 region has the DNA TGTGCCAGCAGCCCCTTCCGGGGGCGAAGTCCAGACGAGCAGTACTTC. This encodes CASSPFRGRSPDEQYF.

This clonotype was found a few times. V and J are TRBV29-1 and TRBJ1-2; weak D call: TRBD1 (5 bases). CDR1 SQVTM and CDR2 ANQGSEA come from the germline V gene. The CDR3 covers 11 residues. With 1 base removed from V and 6 bases from J, the gap between germline ends came to 6 bases. CDR3 DNA: TGCAGCGTTGAAGGGGGCCATGGCTACACCTTC. As protein: CSVEGGHGYTF.

This clonotype occurred once. The chain recombines TRBV19 with TRBJ1-2; 7 positions match TRBD1. The junction had 9 bases not matched to a gene; V was cut back by 5 bases and J by 3 bases. CDR1 and CDR2 (germline): LNHDA, SQIVND (reference sequence). This CDR3 has 15 amino acids. The CDR3 here is CASSVSAGTDYGYTF. The CDR3 coding sequence is TGTGCCAGTAGTGTGTCCGCAGGGACAGACTATGGCTACACCTTC.

This sequence joins TRBV24-1 and TRBJ2-7; the D gene is possibly TRBD2 (5 bases). With 5 bases removed from V and 0 bases from J, the gap between germline ends came to 16 bases. CDR1 and CDR2 from the germline V gene are KGHDR and SFDVKD. The CDR3 is 16 amino acids. The CDR3 spells CATSGSRAIGSYEQYF. For the CDR3, the DNA is TGTGCCACCAGTGGATCGAGGGCGATAGGCTCCTACGAGCAGTACTTC.

This clonotype was seen once. The V gene is TRBV6-5, the J gene TRBJ1-2, with D maybe TRBD1 (6 bases). Germline loops: CDR1 MNHEY, CDR2 SVGAGI. Trimming pared 7 bases from V and 7 bases from J, leaving 16 bases between. CDR3 length equals 13 residues. CDR3 protein: CASTAQQGSGYTF. CDR3 nucleotides: TGTGCCAGCACGGCTCAACAGGGATCTGGCTACACCTTC.

V is TRBV14 and J is TRBJ1-5; D is unclear. The CDR3 spans 14 residues. In germline, CDR1 is SGHDN, CDR2 FVKESK. V was cut by 4 bases and J by 3 bases, with 10 bases left in between. The CDR3 protein is CASSPGPHNQPQHF. The DNA for the CDR3 is TGTGCCAGCAGCCCTGGACCGCACAATCAGCCCCAGCATTTT.

This rearrangement joins TRBV20-1 to TRBJ2-1; 12 bases align to TRBD2. CDR3 size: 16 residues. J was trimmed by 7 bases and V by 3 bases; bases with no gene match: 10. Germline V gene sequence: CDR1 DFQATT, CDR2 SNEGSKA (reference sequence). As DNA, the CDR3 is TGCAGTGCTAGCAACCTAGCGGGGGGGCTAGAGAATGAGCAGTTCTTC. It encodes CSASNLAGGLENEQFF.